The 5 T cell receptor beta chains given below trace back to one sample, sequenced in a study of control samples from healthy donors and cancer patients. Some clones are missing from TCRdb's copy, which holds only in-frame ones; the method was immunoSEQ multiplex PCR. The sample has some 100,000 clones, 80% to 95% seen once. Sequencing input: blood. Receptor source: a human donor in good health. The donor label of this sample is uncertain.

V and J are TRBV5-8 and TRBJ2-2; 8 positions agree with TRBD2. Germline CDR1 and CDR2: SGHTS and YDEGEE. This CDR3 spans 16 amino acids. Germline trimming cut 3 bases from V and 6 bases from J; bases unmatched to any gene: 10. CDR3 in DNA: TGTGCCAGCAGCTACCCACGGGGGGGCCGGGCCGGGGAGCTGTTTTTT. It is translated as CASSYPRGGRAGELFF.

The chain couples TRBV6-5 to TRBJ2-5; D is ambiguous. Per germline, CDR1 MNHEY and CDR2 SVGAGI. V lost 6 bases and J 7 bases, leaving 18 bases between the germline ends. The CDR3 extends over 14 amino acids. The CDR3 protein is CASSKAITVGTQYF. CDR3 DNA sequence: TGTGCCAGCAGCAAAGCTATAACCGTTGGGACCCAGTACTTC.

The chain uses TRBV27 and TRBJ1-3; a possible D gene is TRBD1 (5 bases). Germline assignment: CDR1 MNHEY and CDR2 SMNVEV (reference sequence). V was clipped by 2 bases and J by 1 base, with 15 bases between them. CDR3 length: 17 residues. CDR3: CASSLSGWQGSGNTIYF. The DNA for the CDR3 is TGTGCCAGCAGTTTAAGTGGTTGGCAGGGATCTGGAAACACCATATATTTT.

This clone is a singleton in its sample. This chain uses TRBV6-5 with TRBJ1-3; D is ambiguous. The CDR3 covers 15 residues. Germline V CDR1 and CDR2: MNHEY, SVGAGI. Trimming removed 7 bases from V and 11 bases from J, with 24 bases in between. The CDR3 protein is CASKIPKQSPSSIYF. Here the CDR3 DNA reads TGTGCCAGCAAAATCCCCAAGCAGTCGCCTTCTTCCATATATTTT.

This clone occurred once. The chain uses TRBV18 and TRBJ2-6; a weak D match, TRBD2 (5 bases). V lost 4 bases and J 1 base, leaving 14 bases between the germline ends. There are 17 residues in the CDR3. Looked up from germline, CDR1 is KGHSH and CDR2 is LQKENI. The CDR3 DNA follows: TGTGCCAGCTCACTGGGGAGCACAAGATCTGGGGCCAACGTCCTGACTTTC. This translates into CASSLGSTRSGANVLTF.